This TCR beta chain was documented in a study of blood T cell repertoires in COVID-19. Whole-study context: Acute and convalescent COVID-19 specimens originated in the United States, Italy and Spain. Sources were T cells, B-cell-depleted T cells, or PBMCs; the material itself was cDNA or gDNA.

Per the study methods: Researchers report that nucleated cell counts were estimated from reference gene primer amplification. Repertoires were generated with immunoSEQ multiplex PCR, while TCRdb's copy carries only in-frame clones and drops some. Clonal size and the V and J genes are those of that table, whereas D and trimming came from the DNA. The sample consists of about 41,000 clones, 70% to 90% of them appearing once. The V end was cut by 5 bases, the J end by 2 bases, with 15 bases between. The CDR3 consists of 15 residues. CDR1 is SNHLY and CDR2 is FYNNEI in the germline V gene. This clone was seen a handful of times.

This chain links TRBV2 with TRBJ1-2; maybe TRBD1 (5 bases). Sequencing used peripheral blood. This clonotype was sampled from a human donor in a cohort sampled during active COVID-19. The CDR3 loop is CASSPAQALNYGYTF. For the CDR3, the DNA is TGTGCCAGCAGTCCGGCACAGGCGTTAAACTATGGCTACACCTTC.